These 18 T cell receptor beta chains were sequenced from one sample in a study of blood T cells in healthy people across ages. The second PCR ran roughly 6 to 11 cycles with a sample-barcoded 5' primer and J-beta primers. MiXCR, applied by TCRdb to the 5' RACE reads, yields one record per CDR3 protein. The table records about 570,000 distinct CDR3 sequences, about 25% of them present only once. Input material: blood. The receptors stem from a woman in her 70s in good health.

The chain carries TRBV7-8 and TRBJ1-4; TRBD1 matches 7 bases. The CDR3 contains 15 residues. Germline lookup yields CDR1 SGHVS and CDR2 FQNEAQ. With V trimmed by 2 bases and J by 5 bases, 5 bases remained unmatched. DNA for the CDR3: TGTGCCAGCAGCTTAAGGGGGCCAAACAATGAAAAACTGTTTTTT. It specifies CASSLRGPNNEKLFF.

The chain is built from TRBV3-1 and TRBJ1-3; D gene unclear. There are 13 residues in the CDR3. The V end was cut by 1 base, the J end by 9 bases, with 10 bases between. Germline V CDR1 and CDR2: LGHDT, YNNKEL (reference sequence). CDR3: CASSQGGYATIYF. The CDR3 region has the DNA TGTGCCAGCAGCCAAGGAGGGTATGCCACCATATATTTT. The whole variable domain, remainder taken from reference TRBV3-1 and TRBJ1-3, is DTAVSQTPKYLVTQMGNDKSIKCEQNLGHDTMYWYKQDSKKFLKIMFSYNNKELIINETVPNRFSPKSPDKAHLNLHINSLELGDSAVYFCASSQGGYATIYFGEGSWLTVV.

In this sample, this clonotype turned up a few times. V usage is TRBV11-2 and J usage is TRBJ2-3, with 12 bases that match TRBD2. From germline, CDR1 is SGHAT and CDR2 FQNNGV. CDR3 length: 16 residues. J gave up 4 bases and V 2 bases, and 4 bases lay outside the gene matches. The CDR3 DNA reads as TGTGCCAGCAGCTTATTCGGGACTAGCGGGTCAGATACGCAGTATTTT. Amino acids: CASSLFGTSGSDTQYF.

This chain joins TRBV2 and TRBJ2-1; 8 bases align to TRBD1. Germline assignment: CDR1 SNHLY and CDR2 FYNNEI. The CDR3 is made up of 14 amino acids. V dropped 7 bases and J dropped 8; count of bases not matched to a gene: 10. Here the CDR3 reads CASTHRGSIDEQFF. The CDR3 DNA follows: TGTGCCAGCACTCACAGGGGGAGTATCGATGAGCAGTTCTTC.

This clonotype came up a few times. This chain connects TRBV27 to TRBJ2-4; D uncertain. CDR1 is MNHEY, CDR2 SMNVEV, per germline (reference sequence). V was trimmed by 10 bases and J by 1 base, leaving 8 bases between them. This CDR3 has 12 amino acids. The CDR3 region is CATPDAKNIQYF. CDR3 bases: TGTGCCACCCCTGACGCCAAAAACATTCAGTACTTC.

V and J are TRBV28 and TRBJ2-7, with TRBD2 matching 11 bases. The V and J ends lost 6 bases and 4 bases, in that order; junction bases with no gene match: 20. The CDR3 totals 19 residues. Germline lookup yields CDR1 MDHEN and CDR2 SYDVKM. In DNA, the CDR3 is TGTGCCAGCAGCACCGCGGGACAGGGTATGGGACTAGCGGTGTACGAGCAGTACTTC. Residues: CASSTAGQGMGLAVYEQYF.

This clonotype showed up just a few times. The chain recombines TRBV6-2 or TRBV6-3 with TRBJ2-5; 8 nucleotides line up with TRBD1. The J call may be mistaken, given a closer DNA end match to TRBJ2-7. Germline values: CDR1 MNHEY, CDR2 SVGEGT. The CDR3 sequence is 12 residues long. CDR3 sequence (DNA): TGTGCCAGCGGGGACAGGACCTACGAGCAGTACTTC. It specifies CASGDRTYEQYF.

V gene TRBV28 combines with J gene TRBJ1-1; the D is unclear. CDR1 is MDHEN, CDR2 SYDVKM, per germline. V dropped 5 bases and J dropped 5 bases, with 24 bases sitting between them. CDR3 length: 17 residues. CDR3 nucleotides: TGTGCCAGCAGTCTCTCTCTGGGAGGCCCCCTGAGGACTGAAGCTTTCTTT. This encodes CASSLSLGGPLRTEAFF. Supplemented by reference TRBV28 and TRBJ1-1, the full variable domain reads DVKVTQSSRYLVKRTGEKVFLECVQDMDHENMFWYRQDPGLGLRLIYFSYDVKMKEKGDIPEGYSVSREKKERFSLILESASTNQTSMYLCASSLSLGGPLRTEAFFGQGTRLTVV.

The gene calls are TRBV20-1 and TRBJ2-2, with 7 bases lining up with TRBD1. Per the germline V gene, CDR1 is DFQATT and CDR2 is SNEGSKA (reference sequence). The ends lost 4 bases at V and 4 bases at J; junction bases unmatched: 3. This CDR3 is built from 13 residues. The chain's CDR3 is CSAKAGGTGELFF. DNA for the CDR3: TGCAGTGCTAAGGCAGGGGGCACCGGGGAGCTGTTTTTT.

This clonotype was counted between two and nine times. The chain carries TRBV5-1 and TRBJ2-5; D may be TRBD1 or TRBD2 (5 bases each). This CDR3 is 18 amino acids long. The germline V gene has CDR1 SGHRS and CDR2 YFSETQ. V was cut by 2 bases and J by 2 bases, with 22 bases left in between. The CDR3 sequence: CASSFGYGAGSPQETQYF. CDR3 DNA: TGCGCCAGCAGCTTCGGGTACGGGGCAGGGAGTCCTCAAGAGACCCAGTACTTC.

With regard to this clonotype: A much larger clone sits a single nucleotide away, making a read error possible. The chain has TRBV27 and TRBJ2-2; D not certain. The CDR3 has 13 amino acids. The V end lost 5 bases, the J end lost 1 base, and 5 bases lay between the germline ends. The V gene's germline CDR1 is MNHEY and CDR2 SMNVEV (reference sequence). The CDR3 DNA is TGTGCCAGCAGTAACAGGAACACCGGGGAGCTGTTTTTT. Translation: CASSNRNTGELFF.

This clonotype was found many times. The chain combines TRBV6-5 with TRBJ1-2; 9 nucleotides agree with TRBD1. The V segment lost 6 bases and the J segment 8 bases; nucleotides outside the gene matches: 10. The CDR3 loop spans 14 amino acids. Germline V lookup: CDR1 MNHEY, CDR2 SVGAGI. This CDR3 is CASRAAQGARGYTF. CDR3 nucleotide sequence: TGTGCCAGCAGGGCGGCACAGGGGGCGCGGGGCTACACCTTC.

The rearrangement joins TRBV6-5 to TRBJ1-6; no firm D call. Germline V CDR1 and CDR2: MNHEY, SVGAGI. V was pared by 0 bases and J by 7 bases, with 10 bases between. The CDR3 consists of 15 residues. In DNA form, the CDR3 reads TGTGCCAGCAGTTACTCGACGGTGGGCAATTCACCCCTCCACTTT. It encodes CASSYSTVGNSPLHF.

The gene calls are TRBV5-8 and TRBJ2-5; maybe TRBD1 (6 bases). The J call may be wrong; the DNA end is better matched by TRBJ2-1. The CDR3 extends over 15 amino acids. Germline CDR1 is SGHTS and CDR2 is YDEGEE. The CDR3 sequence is CASSLNREKLGEQFF. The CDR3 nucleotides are TGTGCCAGCAGCTTGAACAGGGAAAAGCTGGGGGAGCAGTTCTTC.

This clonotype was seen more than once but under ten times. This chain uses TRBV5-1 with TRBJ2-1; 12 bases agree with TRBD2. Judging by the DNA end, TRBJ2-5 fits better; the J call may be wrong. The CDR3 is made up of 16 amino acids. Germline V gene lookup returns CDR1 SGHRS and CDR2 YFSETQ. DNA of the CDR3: TGCGCCAGCAGCATCAACACCGGGACTAGCGGGGAGACCCAGTACTTC. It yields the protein CASSINTGTSGETQYF.

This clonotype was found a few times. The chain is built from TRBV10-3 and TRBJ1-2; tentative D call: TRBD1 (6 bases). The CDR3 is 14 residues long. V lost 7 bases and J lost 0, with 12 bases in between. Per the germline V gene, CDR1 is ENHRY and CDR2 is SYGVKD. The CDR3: CAITGDTSNYGYTF. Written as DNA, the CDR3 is TGTGCCATCACTGGGGACACGTCTAACTATGGCTACACCTTC.

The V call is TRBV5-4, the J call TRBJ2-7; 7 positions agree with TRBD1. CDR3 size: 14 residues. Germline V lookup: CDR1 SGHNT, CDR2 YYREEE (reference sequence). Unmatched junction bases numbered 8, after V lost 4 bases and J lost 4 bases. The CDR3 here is CASSPDRSPYEQYF. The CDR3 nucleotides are TGTGCCAGCAGCCCGGACAGGTCGCCGTACGAGCAGTACTTC.

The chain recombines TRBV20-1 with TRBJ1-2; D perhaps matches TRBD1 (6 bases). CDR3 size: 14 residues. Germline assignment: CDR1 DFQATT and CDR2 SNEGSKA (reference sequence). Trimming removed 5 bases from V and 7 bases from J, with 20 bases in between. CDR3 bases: TGCAGTGCTCCCAATAACAGGGAGCAGGCTGGCTACACCTTC. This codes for CSAPNNREQAGYTF.